This T cell receptor beta chain was recorded in a study of blood T cells in healthy people across ages. On this clonotype: Its target is unknown.

The CDR3 consists of 15 residues. V lost 5 bases to trimming and J lost 5 bases, with 17 bases between them. The authors ran a second PCR of about 7 to 11 cycles using a sample-barcoded 5' primer and a J-beta primer mix. From the 5' RACE reads, TCRdb called clonotypes with MiXCR, one entry per CDR3 protein. This table has about 830,000 distinct CDR3 sequences, 58% appearing once. Findings and caveats of the study: In long-lived donors, naive CD4+ cell counts and diversity exceeded those of aged donors.

The sample consisted of blood. The source is a man younger than 45 in good health. This chain connects TRBV12-3 or TRBV12-4 to TRBJ2-3; tentative D call: TRBD2 (6 bases). The CDR3 nucleotides read TGTGCCAGCAGTCGGAGTGGGGGGTTGGTAGATACGCAGTATTTT. Translating it yields CASSRSGGLVDTQYF.